The rows below give T cell receptor beta chains drawn from one sample of a study of human T cells and chemical hapten exposure. TCRdb reprocessed the RACE reads via MiXCR and lists one record per CDR3 protein. The sample lists 70,000 to 85,000 distinct CDR3 sequences; over 8.5% were seen once. The sample taken for sequencing was whole blood. Receptors were obtained from a male donor in good health. Some clones in this sample may be carry-over from other donors' samples. CDR3s include the opening cysteine and the closing phenylalanine or tryptophan. The order of the fields is V gene, clone size, D gene, J gene, CDR3 protein, CDR3 DNA. D genes are given only for firm matches. Clone size appears in some rows only: once, few, many, or a class for an expanded clone.

V gene: TRBV12-3/TRBV12-4; clone size: NA; D gene: TRBD2; J gene: TRBJ2-3; CDR3 protein: CASSRSGGGADTQYF; CDR3 DNA: TGTGCCAGCAGTCGAAGCGGGGGTGGCGCAGATACGCAGTATTTT
V gene: TRBV29-1; clone size: many; D gene: TRBD1; J gene: TRBJ2-7; CDR3 protein: CSVTGTGGDEQYF; CDR3 DNA: TGCAGCGTTACCGGGACAGGGGGGGACGAGCAGTACTTC
V gene: TRBV27; clone size: few; D gene: NA; J gene: TRBJ1-6; CDR3 protein: CASISSVSEGNSPLHF; CDR3 DNA: TGTGCCAGCATCAGTTCGGTTTCCGAGGGGAATTCACCCCTCCACTTT
V gene: TRBV5-4; clone size: few; D gene: NA; J gene: TRBJ1-2; CDR3 protein: CASSRQGLGYGYTF; CDR3 DNA: TGTGCCAGCAGCCGGCAGGGGTTGGGCTATGGCTACACCTTC
V gene: TRBV12-3/TRBV12-4; clone size: few; D gene: NA; J gene: TRBJ1-5; CDR3 protein: CASSFQLNSNQPQHF; CDR3 DNA: TGTGCCAGCAGTTTTCAATTGAATAGCAATCAGCCCCAGCATTTT
V gene: TRBV12-3/TRBV12-4; clone size: few; D gene: NA; J gene: TRBJ1-4; CDR3 protein: CASSLNGGWNEKLFF; CDR3 DNA: TGTGCCAGCAGTCTCAACGGGGGATGGAATGAAAAACTGTTTTTT
V gene: TRBV7-2; clone size: few; D gene: NA; J gene: TRBJ2-5; CDR3 protein: CASSFKGEETQYF; CDR3 DNA: TGTGCCAGCAGCTTTAAGGGAGAGGAGACCCAGTACTTC
V gene: TRBV27; clone size: few; D gene: NA; J gene: TRBJ2-1; CDR3 protein: CASSSRGNEQFF; CDR3 DNA: TGTGCCAGCAGCTCCCGTGGGAATGAGCAGTTCTTC
V gene: TRBV7-9; clone size: NA; D gene: NA; J gene: TRBJ1-1; CDR3 protein: CASSPTRTSEAFF; CDR3 DNA: TGTGCCAGCAGCCCCACCCGCACAAGTGAAGCTTTCTTT
V gene: TRBV6-1; clone size: few; D gene: NA; J gene: TRBJ2-7; CDR3 protein: CASSEALGYEQYF; CDR3 DNA: TGTGCCAGCAGTGAAGCGCTCGGGTACGAGCAGTACTTC
V gene: TRBV2; clone size: few; D gene: NA; J gene: TRBJ2-3; CDR3 protein: CASSLPEDTQYF; CDR3 DNA: TGTGCCAGCAGTCTCCCAGAAGATACGCAGTATTTT
V gene: TRBV6-6; clone size: few; D gene: NA; J gene: TRBJ2-7; CDR3 protein: CASSYDESYEQYF; CDR3 DNA: TGTGCCAGCAGTTACGACGAGTCCTACGAGCAGTACTTC
V gene: TRBV6-2/TRBV6-3; clone size: NA; D gene: TRBD2; J gene: TRBJ2-1; CDR3 protein: CASSRLAANEQFF; CDR3 DNA: TGTGCCAGCAGTCGACTAGCGGCAAATGAGCAGTTCTTC
V gene: TRBV2; clone size: few; D gene: TRBD2; J gene: TRBJ2-3; CDR3 protein: CASSGTSGSWGPSPSTDTQYF; CDR3 DNA: TGTGCCAGCAGCGGGACTAGCGGGAGTTGGGGACCTTCTCCTAGCACAGATACGCAGTATTTT
V gene: TRBV10-3; clone size: few; D gene: NA; J gene: TRBJ2-3; CDR3 protein: CAISDGGAGDTQYF; CDR3 DNA: TGTGCCATCAGTGATGGAGGGGCTGGAGATACGCAGTATTTT
V gene: TRBV24-1; clone size: NA; D gene: NA; J gene: TRBJ2-7; CDR3 protein: CATSDLYQGSHEQYF; CDR3 DNA: TGTGCCACCAGTGATTTGTACCAGGGAAGCCACGAGCAGTACTTC
V gene: TRBV25-1; clone size: many; D gene: TRBD2; J gene: TRBJ2-7; CDR3 protein: CASSPASGINYEQYF; CDR3 DNA: TGTGCCAGCAGCCCGGCTAGCGGGATCAACTACGAGCAGTACTTC
V gene: TRBV6-6; clone size: NA; D gene: TRBD1; J gene: TRBJ1-1; CDR3 protein: CAPLSRDRGQTEAFF; CDR3 DNA: TGTGCCCCTCTCTCCCGGGACAGGGGACAAACTGAAGCTTTCTTT
V gene: TRBV12-3/TRBV12-4; clone size: NA; D gene: NA; J gene: TRBJ1-6; CDR3 protein: CASSSAPQSSYNSPLHF; CDR3 DNA: TGTGCCAGCAGCTCCGCCCCCCAAAGCTCCTATAATTCACCCCTCCACTTT
V gene: TRBV12-3/TRBV12-4; clone size: NA; D gene: NA; J gene: TRBJ1-4; CDR3 protein: CASSFQGRPEKLFF; CDR3 DNA: TGTGCCAGCAGTTTTCAGGGGCGCCCTGAAAAACTGTTTTTT
V gene: TRBV7-9; clone size: NA; D gene: NA; J gene: TRBJ1-5; CDR3 protein: CASSLLNQPQHF; CDR3 DNA: TGTGCCAGCAGCTTATTGAATCAGCCCCAGCATTTT
V gene: TRBV18; clone size: few; D gene: TRBD1; J gene: TRBJ2-3; CDR3 protein: CASSPFRQGDQDTQYF; CDR3 DNA: TGTGCCAGCTCACCATTCCGACAGGGGGATCAAGATACGCAGTATTTT
V gene: TRBV12-3/TRBV12-4; clone size: many; D gene: TRBD1; J gene: TRBJ2-2; CDR3 protein: CASSSGQALRTGELFF; CDR3 DNA: TGTGCCAGCAGTTCGGGACAGGCCCTGCGCACCGGGGAGCTGTTTTTT
V gene: TRBV12-3/TRBV12-4; clone size: NA; D gene: TRBD2; J gene: TRBJ2-1; CDR3 protein: CASSFPGGVAGYSYNEQFF; CDR3 DNA: TGTGCCAGCAGTTTCCCCGGGGGAGTAGCGGGGTACTCCTACAATGAGCAGTTCTTC
V gene: TRBV5-1; clone size: many; D gene: NA; J gene: TRBJ2-7; CDR3 protein: CASSREPLEGWHEQYF; CDR3 DNA: TGCGCCAGCAGCCGGGAACCTCTAGAGGGCTGGCACGAGCAGTACTTC
V gene: TRBV3-1; clone size: few; D gene: TRBD1; J gene: TRBJ2-1; CDR3 protein: CASSQGPGGHNEQFF; CDR3 DNA: TGTGCCAGCAGCCAAGGGCCAGGGGGCCACAATGAGCAGTTCTTC
V gene: TRBV5-4; clone size: NA; D gene: TRBD1; J gene: TRBJ2-5; CDR3 protein: CASSRQGAAETQYF; CDR3 DNA: TGTGCCAGCAGCAGACAGGGGGCGGCGGAGACCCAGTACTTC
V gene: TRBV3-1; clone size: NA; D gene: TRBD2; J gene: TRBJ2-7; CDR3 protein: CASSQPRTSGQYEQYF; CDR3 DNA: TGTGCCAGCAGCCAACCGCGGACTAGCGGACAATACGAGCAGTACTTC
V gene: TRBV6-4; clone size: many; D gene: TRBD2; J gene: TRBJ2-2; CDR3 protein: CASSALAGETGELFF; CDR3 DNA: TGTGCCAGCAGTGCTCTAGCGGGAGAAACCGGGGAGCTGTTTTTT
V gene: TRBV12-3/TRBV12-4; clone size: many; D gene: NA; J gene: TRBJ1-4; CDR3 protein: CASSLGQLGEKLFF; CDR3 DNA: TGTGCCAGCAGTTTAGGTCAGCTGGGAGAAAAACTGTTTTTT
V gene: TRBV7-8; clone size: NA; D gene: NA; J gene: TRBJ2-1; CDR3 protein: CASSLARKGRLYNEQFF; CDR3 DNA: TGTGCCAGCAGCTTAGCGAGGAAGGGAAGGTTGTATAATGAGCAGTTCTTC
V gene: TRBV7-9; clone size: NA; D gene: TRBD2; J gene: TRBJ2-1; CDR3 protein: CASIHPRLAEPYNEQFF; CDR3 DNA: TGTGCCAGCATCCACCCCCGACTAGCGGAGCCTTACAATGAGCAGTTCTTC
V gene: TRBV10-3; clone size: NA; D gene: NA; J gene: TRBJ2-2; CDR3 protein: CAAWDNAGELFF; CDR3 DNA: TGTGCCGCCTGGGACAACGCCGGGGAGCTGTTTTTT
V gene: TRBV6-5; clone size: many; D gene: NA; J gene: TRBJ2-7; CDR3 protein: CASSRTASSYEQYF; CDR3 DNA: TGTGCCAGCAGTCGGACAGCCAGCTCCTACGAGCAGTACTTC
V gene: TRBV7-2; clone size: many; D gene: TRBD1; J gene: TRBJ1-2; CDR3 protein: CASSLTVGDSPYGYTF; CDR3 DNA: TGTGCCAGCAGCTTAACAGTTGGGGACAGCCCCTATGGCTACACCTTC
V gene: TRBV21-1; clone size: many; D gene: NA; J gene: TRBJ2-4; CDR3 protein: CASSKDEGAPHIQYF; CDR3 DNA: TGTGCCAGCAGCAAAGACGAGGGGGCGCCCCACATTCAGTACTTC
V gene: TRBV4-3; clone size: NA; D gene: NA; J gene: TRBJ2-2; CDR3 protein: CASSGLGVSTGELFF; CDR3 DNA: TGCGCCAGCAGCGGATTGGGGGTTAGCACCGGGGAGCTGTTTTTT
V gene: TRBV12-3/TRBV12-4; clone size: once; D gene: NA; J gene: TRBJ1-1; CDR3 protein: CASSLIRRGLTLNTEAFF; CDR3 DNA: TGTGCCAGCAGTTTAATCCGGCGGGGTTTGACCTTGAACACTGAAGCTTTCTTT
V gene: TRBV12-3/TRBV12-4; clone size: many; D gene: TRBD1; J gene: TRBJ2-3; CDR3 protein: CASSATGGHTDTQYF; CDR3 DNA: TGTGCCAGCAGCGCGACAGGGGGCCATACAGATACGCAGTATTTT
V gene: TRBV6-2/TRBV6-3; clone size: NA; D gene: TRBD1; J gene: TRBJ1-5; CDR3 protein: CASTDRGWGNQPQHF; CDR3 DNA: TGTGCCAGCACCGACAGGGGTTGGGGCAATCAGCCCCAGCATTTT
V gene: TRBV7-9; clone size: NA; D gene: NA; J gene: TRBJ1-5; CDR3 protein: CASSLSGDSNQPQHF; CDR3 DNA: TGTGCCAGCAGCTTATCAGGGGATAGCAATCAGCCCCAGCATTTT
V gene: TRBV14; clone size: NA; D gene: NA; J gene: TRBJ1-1; CDR3 protein: CASSQAGHTEAFF; CDR3 DNA: TGTGCCAGCAGCCAAGCAGGCCACACTGAAGCTTTCTTT
V gene: TRBV20-1; clone size: few; D gene: TRBD1; J gene: TRBJ2-7; CDR3 protein: CSARLTGGVSYEQYF; CDR3 DNA: TGCAGTGCTCGACTAACAGGGGGTGTGTCCTACGAGCAGTACTTC
V gene: TRBV19; clone size: NA; D gene: TRBD1; J gene: TRBJ2-7; CDR3 protein: CASSISGTAYEQYF; CDR3 DNA: TGTGCCAGTAGTATATCCGGGACAGCCTACGAGCAGTACTTC
V gene: TRBV3-1; clone size: NA; D gene: NA; J gene: TRBJ1-1; CDR3 protein: CASSQVQVSKNTEAFF; CDR3 DNA: TGTGCCAGCAGCCAAGTACAAGTTTCGAAGAACACTGAAGCTTTCTTT
V gene: TRBV19; clone size: many; D gene: TRBD1; J gene: TRBJ2-7; CDR3 protein: CASGTGSTYEQYF; CDR3 DNA: TGTGCCAGCGGGACAGGGTCCACCTACGAGCAGTACTTC
V gene: TRBV7-9; clone size: NA; D gene: TRBD2; J gene: TRBJ2-3; CDR3 protein: CASSTGTSRDTQYF; CDR3 DNA: TGTGCCAGCAGCACAGGGACTAGCAGAGATACGCAGTATTTT
V gene: TRBV10-3; clone size: few; D gene: NA; J gene: TRBJ1-1; CDR3 protein: CAISETQNTEAFF; CDR3 DNA: TGTGCCATCAGTGAGACCCAAAACACTGAAGCTTTCTTT
V gene: TRBV3-1; clone size: NA; D gene: NA; J gene: TRBJ2-7; CDR3 protein: CASSLRLGASYEQYF; CDR3 DNA: TGTGCCAGTAGCCTCCGACTAGGGGCATCCTACGAGCAGTACTTC
V gene: TRBV27; clone size: many; D gene: NA; J gene: TRBJ2-2; CDR3 protein: CASRGITGELFF; CDR3 DNA: TGTGCCAGCCGAGGGATCACCGGGGAGCTGTTTTTT
V gene: TRBV6-2/TRBV6-3; clone size: NA; D gene: NA; J gene: TRBJ2-3; CDR3 protein: CASSYSNDRTDTQYF; CDR3 DNA: TGTGCCAGCAGTTACTCCAATGACAGGACAGATACGCAGTATTTT
V gene: TRBV21-1; clone size: many; D gene: NA; J gene: TRBJ2-4; CDR3 protein: CASSKRASGVGSKNIQYF; CDR3 DNA: TGTGCCAGCAGCAAAAGGGCTAGCGGGGTGGGGTCCAAAAACATTCAGTACTTC
V gene: TRBV10-3; clone size: NA; D gene: TRBD1; J gene: TRBJ2-2; CDR3 protein: CAISESWRQGAAGELFF; CDR3 DNA: TGTGCCATCAGTGAGTCTTGGAGACAGGGGGCCGCCGGGGAGCTGTTTTTT